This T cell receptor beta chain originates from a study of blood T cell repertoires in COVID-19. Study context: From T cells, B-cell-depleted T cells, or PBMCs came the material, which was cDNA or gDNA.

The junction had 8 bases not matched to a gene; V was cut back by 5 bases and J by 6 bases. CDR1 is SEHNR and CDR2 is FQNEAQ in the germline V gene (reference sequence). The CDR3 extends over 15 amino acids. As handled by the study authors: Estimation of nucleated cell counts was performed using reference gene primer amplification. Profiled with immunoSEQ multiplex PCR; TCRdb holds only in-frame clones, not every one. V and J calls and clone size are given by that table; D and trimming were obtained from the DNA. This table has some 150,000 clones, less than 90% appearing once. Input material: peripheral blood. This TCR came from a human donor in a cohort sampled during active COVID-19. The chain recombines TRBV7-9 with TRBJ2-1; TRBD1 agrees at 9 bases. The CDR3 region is CASSPTGTGINEQFF. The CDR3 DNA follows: TGTGCCAGCAGCCCTACCGGGACAGGGATCAATGAGCAGTTCTTC. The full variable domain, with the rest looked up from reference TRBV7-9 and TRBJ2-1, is DTGVSQNPRHKITKRGQNVTFRCDPISEHNRLYWYRQTLGQGPEFLTYFQNEAQLEKSRLLSDRFSAERPKGSFSTLEIQRTEQGDSAMYLCASSPTGTGINEQFFGPGTRLTVL.